The T cell receptor beta chain under discussion was sequenced for a study of OX40 agonist ivuxolimab in advanced cancers. Using immunoSEQ multiplex PCR, the repertoire was profiled, and TCRdb retains in-frame clones only, with some absent. The sample consists of around 67,000 clones, 88% of them appearing once. V shed 3 bases and J shed 5 bases, with 19 bases lying between them. Germline V gene sequence: CDR1 SGHTA, CDR2 FQGTGA. This CDR3 is built from 16 residues. The specimen comprised CD4+ or CD8+ T cells sorted from blood, sampled in a trial of the OX40 agonist ivuxolimab. The TCR was taken from an adult with an advanced solid tumor such as melanoma, head and neck, liver or kidney cancer. The rearrangement joins TRBV7-3 to TRBJ2-5, with D perhaps given as TRBD1 or TRBD2 (6 bases each). The CDR3 loop reads CASSFGGGGGRETQYF. The CDR3 DNA sequence: TGTGCCAGCAGCTTTGGTGGCGGAGGGGGACGGGAGACCCAGTACTTC.